Following are 17 T cell receptor beta chains from one sample sequenced in a study of blood T cell repertoires in COVID-19. Repertoires were generated with immunoSEQ multiplex PCR, while TCRdb's copy carries only in-frame clones and drops some. The sample has some 6,900 clones, about 88% seen once. Sequenced material: peripheral blood. The receptor source for this set is a human donor in a cohort sampled during active COVID-19.

This clone was observed a handful of times. The chain is built from TRBV7-9 and TRBJ1-5, with D possibly TRBD1 on 6 matching bases. Per the germline V gene, CDR1 is SEHNR and CDR2 is FQNEAQ (reference sequence). The CDR3 runs to 16 residues. Trimming pared 1 base from V and 3 bases from J, leaving 13 bases between. The CDR3 reads CASSLVAGADNQPQHF. Written as DNA, the CDR3 is TGTGCCAGCAGCTTAGTGGCAGGGGCCGACAATCAGCCCCAGCATTTT. Based on the CDR3 plus reference TRBV7-9 and TRBJ1-5, the full variable domain is DTGVSQNPRHKITKRGQNVTFRCDPISEHNRLYWYRQTLGQGPEFLTYFQNEAQLEKSRLLSDRFSAERPKGSFSTLEIQRTEQGDSAMYLCASSLVAGADNQPQHFGDGTRLSIL.

This clone was counted a single time. The genes are TRBV9 and TRBJ1-3; tentatively, D is TRBD1 (5 bases). The germline gives CDR1 SGDLS, CDR2 YYNGEE. This CDR3 region has 14 residues. Deletions cut 2 bases from V and 0 bases from J, with 6 bases between. CDR3: CASSVTDSGNTIYF. The CDR3 nucleotides read TGTGCCAGCAGCGTGACAGACTCTGGAAACACCATATATTTT.

This rearrangement joins TRBV6-5 to TRBJ2-1; a weak D match, TRBD2 (5 bases). Germline V CDR1 and CDR2: MNHEY, SVGAGI. The length of the CDR3 is 15 residues. Trimming left V 6 bases short and J 6 bases short, with 18 bases between. Written as DNA, the CDR3 is TGTGCCAGCAGGGGATTTTTGAGCGGTTCCAATGAGCAGTTCTTC. Its protein is CASRGFLSGSNEQFF.

The V and J genes are TRBV7-2 and TRBJ1-2; 7 bases are a match to TRBD1. V lost 0 bases and J lost 2; bases outside the gene matches: 0. The CDR3 is 14 amino acids. CDR1 is SGHTA, CDR2 FQGNSA, per germline. Written as DNA, the CDR3 is TGTGCCAGCAGCTTAGCGGGACAGAACTATGGCTACACCTTC. As protein: CASSLAGQNYGYTF.

This clone was picked up one time. The gene calls are TRBV2 and TRBJ1-1; D possibly corresponds to TRBD1 (6 bases). V was clipped by 6 bases and J by 11 bases, with 13 bases between them. The CDR3 extends over 11 amino acids. The germline CDR1 and CDR2 sequences are SNHLY and FYNNEI. The CDR3 is CASSPGVEAFF. CDR3 bases: TGTGCCAGCAGCCCAGGGGTAGAGGCTTTCTTT. Looking up the rest from reference TRBV2 and TRBJ1-1 gives the full variable domain: EPEVTQTPSHQVTQMGQEVILRCVPISNHLYFYWYRQILGQKVEFLVSFYNNEISEKSEIFDDQFSVERPDGSNFTLKIRSTKLEDSAMYFCASSPGVEAFFGQGTRLTVV.

The chain uses TRBV6-1 and TRBJ2-3; 7 bases agree with TRBD2. In germline, CDR1 is MNHNS, CDR2 SASEGT. V shed 0 bases and J 2 bases; nucleotides not matched to a gene: 8. This CDR3 is 17 amino acids long. The DNA for the CDR3 is TGTGCCAGCAGTGAAGCTTCTCGGACTAGGTTCACAGATACGCAGTATTTT. This encodes CASSEASRTRFTDTQYF.

This chain links TRBV5-4 with TRBJ1-2; maybe TRBD1 (5 bases). From germline, CDR1 is SGHNT and CDR2 YYREEE (reference sequence). The CDR3 sequence is 13 residues long. Trimming pared 4 bases from V and 7 bases from J, leaving 14 bases between. CDR3 coding DNA: TGTGCCAGCAGCCCCGAGGTCGGGGGTGGCTACACCTTC. Amino acids: CASSPEVGGGYTF.

The V and J genes are TRBV29-1 and TRBJ2-3; 8 bases line up with TRBD1. This CDR3 is 13 amino acids long. From germline, CDR1 is SQVTM and CDR2 ANQGSEA. V trimming: 6 bases; J trimming: 1 base; junction bases outside the gene matches: 3. In DNA, the CDR3 is TGCAGCGTCATGACAGGGGGCACAGATACGCAGTATTTT. Translation: CSVMTGGTDTQYF.

The CDR3 here is CASSHTGEEYNEQFF. For the CDR3, the DNA is TGCGCCAGCAGCCATACGGGGGAGGAATACAATGAGCAGTTCTTC. The rearrangement joins TRBV4-1 to TRBJ2-1, with D perhaps matching TRBD2 (6 bases). Germline values: CDR1 MGHRA, CDR2 YSYEKL. The CDR3 has 15 amino acids. Deletions cut 3 bases from V and 4 bases from J, with 13 bases between.

Only one count was recorded for this clone. The chain is built from TRBV5-1 and TRBJ2-5, with 8 nucleotides matching TRBD2. This CDR3 contains 13 residues. Losses at the gene ends were 7 bases for V and 0 bases for J; bases not matched to a gene: 2. Germline V lookup: CDR1 SGHRS, CDR2 YFSETQ. In DNA, the CDR3 is TGCGCCAGCGGGCGGGGGGACCAAGAGACCCAGTACTTC. It translates to CASGRGDQETQYF.

The rearrangement links TRBV11-2 to TRBJ2-3, with TRBD2 matching over 15 bases. The CDR3 has 17 residues. Germline loops: CDR1 SGHAT, CDR2 FQNNGV. Trimming took 1 base from V and 4 from J; bases not matched to a gene: 3. CDR3 in DNA: TGTGCCAGCAGCTTAGGGGGGACTAGCGGGAGGTCAGATACGCAGTATTTT. Protein sequence: CASSLGGTSGRSDTQYF. Combining the CDR3 with reference TRBV11-2 and TRBJ2-3 gives the whole variable domain EAGVAQSPRYKIIEKRQSVAFWCNPISGHATLYWYQQILGQGPKLLIQFQNNGVVDDSQLPKDRFSAERLKGVDSTLKIQPAKLEDSAVYLCASSLGGTSGRSDTQYFGPGTRLTVL.

The CDR3 region is CASSDAGIVEQYF. CDR3 in DNA: TGTGCCAGCAGTGACGCGGGTATTGTTGAGCAGTACTTC. This chain links TRBV2 with TRBJ2-7; weak D call: TRBD2 (5 bases). The V end was cut by 3 bases, the J end by 7 bases, with 13 bases between. CDR1 and CDR2 (germline): SNHLY, FYNNEI. The CDR3 has 13 residues.

The V call is TRBV7-3, the J call TRBJ2-3; 7 bases are shared with TRBD2. The CDR3 extends over 16 amino acids. The trim removed 5 bases at V and 0 bases at J, leaving 8 bases unmatched. From germline, CDR1 is SGHTA and CDR2 FQGTGA. CDR3 nucleotide sequence: TGTGCCAGCAGCCTAATTGGACTAGTAAGCACAGATACGCAGTATTTT. Translated, it gives CASSLIGLVSTDTQYF.

V is TRBV19 and J is TRBJ2-1; D perhaps matches TRBD2 (5 bases). Germline CDR1 and CDR2: LNHDA and SQIVND (reference sequence). The CDR3 is 16 residues long. Trimming stripped 5 bases from V and 4 bases from J, with 18 bases between. CDR3 nucleotide sequence: TGTGCCAGTAGTTACTGGGGAGTCCCTGAATACAATGAGCAGTTCTTC. This sequence encodes CASSYWGVPEYNEQFF. The variable domain in full, completed from reference TRBV19 and TRBJ2-1, reads DGGITQSPKYLFRKEGQNVTLSCEQNLNHDAMYWYRQDPGQGLRLIYYSQIVNDFQKGDIAEGYSVSREKKESFPLTVTSAQKNPTAFYLCASSYWGVPEYNEQFFGPGTRLTVL.

The chain uses TRBV11-1 and TRBJ1-1; D is uncertain. The ends were cut back, 3 bases at V and 1 base at J, with 9 bases in the middle. This CDR3 is built from 14 residues. Germline CDR1 and CDR2: SGHAT and FQDESV (reference sequence). The CDR3 here is CASSFPEPNTEAFF. The CDR3 nucleotides read TGTGCCAGCAGCTTTCCCGAGCCGAACACTGAAGCTTTCTTT.

V gene TRBV19 combines with J gene TRBJ1-6, with D possibly being TRBD1 (6 bases). V shed 7 bases and J shed 6 bases, with 10 bases lying between them. This CDR3 has 13 amino acids. Germline loops: CDR1 LNHDA, CDR2 SQIVND (reference sequence). CDR3 DNA: TGTGCCAGTAAGACAGGTGCTAATTCACCCCTCCACTTT. Amino acid sequence: CASKTGANSPLHF.

The gene calls are TRBV3-1 (or the pseudogene TRBV3-2) and TRBJ1-4, with D possibly matching TRBD1 (6 bases). Trimming pared 4 bases from V and 7 bases from J, leaving 19 bases between. Germline loops: CDR1 LGHDT, CDR2 YNNKEL (reference sequence). The length of the CDR3 is 16 residues. CDR3 sequence (DNA): TGTGCCAGCAGCCCGCCTGGGGGGGGCTTTCGTGAAAAACTGTTTTTT. Protein sequence: CASSPPGGGFREKLFF.